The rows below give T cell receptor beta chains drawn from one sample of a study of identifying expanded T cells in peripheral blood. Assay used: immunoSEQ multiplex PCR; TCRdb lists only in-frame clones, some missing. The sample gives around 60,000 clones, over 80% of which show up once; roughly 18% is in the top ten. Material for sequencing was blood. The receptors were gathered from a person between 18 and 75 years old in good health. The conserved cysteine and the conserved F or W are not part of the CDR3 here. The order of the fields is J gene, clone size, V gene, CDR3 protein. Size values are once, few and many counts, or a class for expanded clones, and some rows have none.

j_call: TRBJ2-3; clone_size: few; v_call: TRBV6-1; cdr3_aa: ASSGLAGAGNTQY
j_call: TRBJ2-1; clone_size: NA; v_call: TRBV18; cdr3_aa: ASSPPQGYNEQF
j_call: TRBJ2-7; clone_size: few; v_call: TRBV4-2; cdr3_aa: ASSQAGQSYEQY
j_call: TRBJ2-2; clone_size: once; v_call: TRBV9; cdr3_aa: ASSVEAKPNTGELF
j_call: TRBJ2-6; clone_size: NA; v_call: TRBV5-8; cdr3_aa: ASSPLGTGFISGANVLT
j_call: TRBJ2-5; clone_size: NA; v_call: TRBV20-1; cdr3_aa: SPQTPKTQY
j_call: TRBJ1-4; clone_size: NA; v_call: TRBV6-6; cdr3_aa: ASSYSNRGSEKLF
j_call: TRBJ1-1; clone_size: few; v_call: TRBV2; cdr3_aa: ASSWGRDYAYTEAF
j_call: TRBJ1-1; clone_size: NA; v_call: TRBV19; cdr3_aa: ASSIGSRRRGNEAF
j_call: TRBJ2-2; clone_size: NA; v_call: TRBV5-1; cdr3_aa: ASSPSQGHTGELF
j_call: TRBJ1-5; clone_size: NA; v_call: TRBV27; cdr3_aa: ASSQSSSSQPQH
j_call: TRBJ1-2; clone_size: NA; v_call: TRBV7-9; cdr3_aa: ASSSGRVGGYT
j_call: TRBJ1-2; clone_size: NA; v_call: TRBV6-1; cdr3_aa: ASSEVQNYGYT
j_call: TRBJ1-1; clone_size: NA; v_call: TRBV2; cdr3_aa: ASSGEGDTEAF
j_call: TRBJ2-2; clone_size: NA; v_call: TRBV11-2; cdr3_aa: ASSLGAGGLTRKLF
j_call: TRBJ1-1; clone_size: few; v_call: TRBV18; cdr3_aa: ASSEETYPGKDTEAF
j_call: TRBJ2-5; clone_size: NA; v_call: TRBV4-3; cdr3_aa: ASSQGFRRDQETQY
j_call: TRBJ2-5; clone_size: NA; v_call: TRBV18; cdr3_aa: ASSPRLANQETQY
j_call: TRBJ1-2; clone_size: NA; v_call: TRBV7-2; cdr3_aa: ASSSDRGIVTNYGYT
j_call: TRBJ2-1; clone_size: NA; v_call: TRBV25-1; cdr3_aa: ASSGAGLVSDNEQF
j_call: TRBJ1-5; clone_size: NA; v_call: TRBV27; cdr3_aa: ASRRQYNSNQPQH
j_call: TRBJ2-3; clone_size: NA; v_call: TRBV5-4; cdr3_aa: ASSLDQKTQY
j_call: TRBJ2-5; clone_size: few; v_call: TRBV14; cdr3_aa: ASSVKRAFQETQY
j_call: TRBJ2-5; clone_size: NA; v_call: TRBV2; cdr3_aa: ASSEVAGGPQETQY
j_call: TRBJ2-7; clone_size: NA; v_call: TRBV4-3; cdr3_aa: ASSQAIAALTYEQY
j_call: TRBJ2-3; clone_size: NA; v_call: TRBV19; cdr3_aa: ASSIVPGLAGYTQY
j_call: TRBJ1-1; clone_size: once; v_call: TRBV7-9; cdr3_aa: ASRGGRLNTEAF
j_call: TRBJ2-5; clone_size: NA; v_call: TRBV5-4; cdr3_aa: ASSPTLTGAQETQY
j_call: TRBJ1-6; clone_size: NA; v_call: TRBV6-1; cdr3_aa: ASIDTATLNSPLH
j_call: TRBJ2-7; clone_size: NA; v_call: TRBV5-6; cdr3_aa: ASSFEGQGAYEQY
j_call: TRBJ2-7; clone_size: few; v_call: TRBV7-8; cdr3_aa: ASSSSGRSYEQY
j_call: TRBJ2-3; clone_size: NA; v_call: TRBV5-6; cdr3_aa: ASSLAAAGDRTDTQY
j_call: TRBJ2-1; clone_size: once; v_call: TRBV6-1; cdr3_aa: ASSVLHRNEQF
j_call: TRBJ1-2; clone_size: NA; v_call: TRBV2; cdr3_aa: ASSEGTGLIYGYT
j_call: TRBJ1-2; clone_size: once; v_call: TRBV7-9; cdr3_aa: ASRGGTNYGYT
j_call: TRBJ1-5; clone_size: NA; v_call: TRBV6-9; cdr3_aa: ASSLEGSQPQH
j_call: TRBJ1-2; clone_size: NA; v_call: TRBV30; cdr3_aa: AWSTLGGNYGYT
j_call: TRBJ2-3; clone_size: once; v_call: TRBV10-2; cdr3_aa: ASSFTDTQY
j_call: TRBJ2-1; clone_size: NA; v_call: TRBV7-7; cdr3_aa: ASSSGLAGAGEQF
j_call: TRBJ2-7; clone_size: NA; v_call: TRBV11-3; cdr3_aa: ASSFSASDPYEQY
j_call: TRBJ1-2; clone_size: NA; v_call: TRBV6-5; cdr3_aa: ASSWGTVNYGYT
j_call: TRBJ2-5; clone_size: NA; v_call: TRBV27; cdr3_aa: ASRGFGETQY
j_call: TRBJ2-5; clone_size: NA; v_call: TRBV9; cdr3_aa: ASSVDRGETQY
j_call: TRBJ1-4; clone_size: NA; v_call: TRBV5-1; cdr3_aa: ASSLTATNEKLF
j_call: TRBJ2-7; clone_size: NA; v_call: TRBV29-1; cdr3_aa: SVELGLIAGGPNEQY
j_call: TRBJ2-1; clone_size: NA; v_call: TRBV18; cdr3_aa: ASSQASGQQF
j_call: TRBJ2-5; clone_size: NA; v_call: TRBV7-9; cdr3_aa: ASSDDRYQETQY
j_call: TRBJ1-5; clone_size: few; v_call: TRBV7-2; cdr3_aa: ASSLRTDQPQH
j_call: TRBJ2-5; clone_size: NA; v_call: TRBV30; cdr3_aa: AWSLLWNQETQY
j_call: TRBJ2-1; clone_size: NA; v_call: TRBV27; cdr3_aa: ASSFRGQINNEQF
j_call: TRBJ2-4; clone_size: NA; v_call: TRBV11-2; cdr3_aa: ASSLDGRLLAKNIQY
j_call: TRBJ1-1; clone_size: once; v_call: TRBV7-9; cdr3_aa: ASSLGLDSRTEAF
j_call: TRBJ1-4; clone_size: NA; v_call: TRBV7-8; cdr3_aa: ASSLAGLPASKNEKLF
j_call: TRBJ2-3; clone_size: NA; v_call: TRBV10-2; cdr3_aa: ASSPLASAQY
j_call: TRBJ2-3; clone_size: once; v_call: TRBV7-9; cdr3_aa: ASSLVGGRTDTQY